These 29 T cell receptor beta chains were all obtained from the same sample, sequenced in a study of T cells in Graves' hyperthyroidism and ophthalmopathy. Amplification of TCR beta CDR3 regions used RNA as the template. First-round RT-PCR with HTBI primers amplified the TCR CDR3 region. TCRdb processed the multiplex PCR reads anew with MiXCR; each CDR3 protein has one entry. The sample has 300,000 to 450,000 distinct CDR3 sequences, under 15% seen once; the top ten hold approximately 32%. Sequenced material: blood. Receptor source: a woman aged 30 to 39 with Graves' hyperthyroidism.

This clonotype was recorded at least ten times. The chain recombines TRBV29-1 with TRBJ2-3, with 9 bases lining up with TRBD1. In germline, CDR1 is SQVTM, CDR2 ANQGSEA. Unmatched junction bases numbered 6, after V lost 4 bases and J lost 4 bases. This CDR3 has 14 residues. The CDR3 DNA sequence: TGCAGCGTTGGCCGGGACAGGGACGCAGATACGCAGTATTTT. Its protein is CSVGRDRDADTQYF.

The gene calls are TRBV28 and TRBJ1-5; D possibly corresponds to TRBD1 (5 bases). Germline assignment: CDR1 MDHEN and CDR2 SYDVKM. There are 13 residues in the CDR3. Trimming removed 5 bases from V and 7 bases from J, with 12 bases in between. In DNA, the CDR3 is TGTGCCAGCAGTCCGTCAGAGGGGCAGCCCCAGCATTTT. Its translation: CASSPSEGQPQHF. Supplemented by reference TRBV28 and TRBJ1-5, the full variable domain reads DVKVTQSSRYLVKRTGEKVFLECVQDMDHENMFWYRQDPGLGLRLIYFSYDVKMKEKGDIPEGYSVSREKKERFSLILESASTNQTSMYLCASSPSEGQPQHFGDGTRLSIL.

V usage is TRBV11-2 and J usage is TRBJ2-7, with 9 bases matching TRBD2. The CDR3 spans 16 residues. From germline, CDR1 is SGHAT and CDR2 FQNNGV. The ends lost 0 bases at V and 3 bases at J; junction bases unmatched: 6. This CDR3 reads CASSLESLAGNYEQYF. The DNA for the CDR3 is TGTGCCAGCAGCTTAGAATCCCTAGCGGGGAACTACGAGCAGTACTTC.

This clonotype appeared many times. The chain has TRBV18 and TRBJ1-1; D ambiguous. The CDR3 sequence is 14 residues long. V was trimmed by 0 bases and J by 4 bases, leaving 9 bases between them. CDR1 is KGHSH and CDR2 is LQKENI in the germline V gene. CDR3 in amino acids: CASSPPVFGTEAFF. In DNA form, the CDR3 reads TGTGCCAGCTCACCACCAGTGTTCGGCACTGAAGCTTTCTTT.

The chain uses TRBV5-1 and TRBJ2-7; 7 positions agree with TRBD1. The V and J ends lost 4 bases and 3 bases, in that order; junction bases with no gene match: 7. Germline V gene lookup returns CDR1 SGHRS and CDR2 YFSETQ. The CDR3 covers 14 residues. CDR3 amino acids: CASSPTGKHYEQYF. The CDR3 DNA reads TGCGCCAGCAGCCCGACAGGGAAACACTACGAGCAGTACTTC.

The table lists this clonotype with many counts. The chain has TRBV28 and TRBJ1-2; D uncertain. This CDR3 is 14 amino acids long. Germline lookup yields CDR1 MDHEN and CDR2 SYDVKM. The V end was cut by 5 bases, the J end by 4 bases, with 14 bases between. The CDR3 DNA sequence: TGTGCCAGCAGTACCCTCGAGGGCTTCTATGGCTACACCTTC. Translation: CASSTLEGFYGYTF.

The chain carries TRBV30 and TRBJ2-6, with 7 nucleotides matching TRBD2. The CDR3 has 18 amino acids. J was trimmed by 1 base and V by 0 bases; bases with no gene match: 9. The germline gives CDR1 GTSNPN, CDR2 SVGIG (reference sequence). This chain's CDR3 is CAWSVISSRESGANVLTF. DNA of the CDR3: TGTGCCTGGAGTGTCATTTCGTCGCGGGAGTCTGGGGCCAACGTCCTGACTTTC.

This clonotype was picked up a small number of times. This chain joins TRBV9 and TRBJ2-7; 8 bases fit TRBD2. The CDR3 runs 14 residues. Unmatched junction bases numbered 12, after V lost 0 bases and J lost 13 bases. Germline V CDR1 and CDR2: SGDLS, YYNGEE. The CDR3 spells CASSVAPGPSGLYF. The CDR3 DNA is TGTGCCAGCAGCGTAGCGCCGGGGCCTAGCGGGCTTTACTTC.

The V call is TRBV9, the J call TRBJ2-1; 9 bases match TRBD2. V shed 4 bases and J 7 bases; nucleotides not matched to a gene: 12. The length of the CDR3 is 16 residues. CDR1 and CDR2 from the germline V gene are SGDLS and YYNGEE. The CDR3 DNA sequence: TGTGCCAGCAGCTTGGTGAGCGGGAGGCCAGGTAATGAGCAGTTCTTC. Protein sequence: CASSLVSGRPGNEQFF.

In its sample, this clonotype was seen a few times. The chain recombines TRBV28 with TRBJ1-1, with unresolved D. V lost 3 bases and J lost 7, with 12 bases in between. This CDR3 contains 13 residues. Germline-derived CDR1 and CDR2 are MDHEN and SYDVKM. CDR3 bases: TGTGCCAGCAGTTTTGCCCTTAGAGTTGAAGCTTTCTTT. It encodes CASSFALRVEAFF.

This clonotype was observed many times. The J gene is TRBJ2-5, the V gene TRBV10-3; D gene ambiguous. Trimming pared 2 bases from V and 6 bases from J, leaving 16 bases between. Germline lookup yields CDR1 ENHRY and CDR2 SYGVKD. The CDR3 spans 15 residues. The CDR3 DNA is TGTGCCATCAGTGAGCGAGGTGGCCCCGGAAAGACCCAGTACTTC. Protein sequence: CAISERGGPGKTQYF.

In its sample, this clonotype was seen many times. The chain recombines TRBV20-1 with TRBJ1-1; TRBD1 matches at 7 bases. The CDR3 loop spans 14 amino acids. The V and J ends lost 0 bases and 4 bases, in that order; junction bases with no gene match: 5. Germline loops: CDR1 DFQATT, CDR2 SNEGSKA (reference sequence). As DNA, the CDR3 is TGCAGTGCTAGAGATCCATCAGGGGGCACTGAAGCTTTCTTT. It yields the protein CSARDPSGGTEAFF.

This clonotype was counted a few times. The CDR3 here is CASSRGSPAYEQYF. The CDR3 region has the DNA TGTGCCAGCAGTCGGGGCAGTCCGGCTTACGAGCAGTACTTC. The chain is built from TRBV27 and TRBJ2-7; D is tentatively TRBD1 or TRBD2 (5 bases each). Deletions cut 5 bases from V and 4 bases from J, with 15 bases between. The germline V gene has CDR1 MNHEY and CDR2 SMNVEV (reference sequence). The CDR3 loop spans 14 amino acids.

This clonotype was counted ten times or more. This chain connects TRBV12-3 or TRBV12-4 to TRBJ2-1; 11 nucleotides agree with TRBD2. The CDR3 is made up of 14 amino acids. V shed 8 bases and J 4 bases; nucleotides not matched to a gene: 4. This CDR3 is CASEGTSGYNEQFF. CDR3 coding DNA: TGTGCCAGCGAGGGGACTAGCGGTTACAATGAGCAGTTCTTC.

The chain carries TRBV24-1 and TRBJ1-1; D uncertain. This CDR3 is built from 13 residues. The germline V gene encodes CDR1 KGHDR and CDR2 SFDVKD. V gave up 3 bases and J gave up 1 base, with 5 bases separating them. CDR3 DNA: TGTGCCACCAGTGATATAAGGAACACTGAAGCTTTCTTT. Translation: CATSDIRNTEAFF.

This clonotype appeared many times. This chain joins TRBV18 and TRBJ1-6; TRBD1 matches at 9 bases. Germline CDR1 and CDR2: KGHSH and LQKENI. The CDR3 spans 13 residues. J was trimmed by 8 bases and V by 8 bases; bases with no gene match: 4. CDR3 residues: CASADRGDSPLHF. The CDR3 DNA reads TGTGCCAGCGCGGACAGGGGAGATTCACCCCTCCACTTT.

In this sample, this clonotype turned up a few times. A much larger clone lies a single base off, so this may be a read error. The chain couples TRBV7-3 to TRBJ2-3, with 8 bases identical to TRBD2. The CDR3 spans 15 residues. V shed 5 bases, J shed 1 base, and the junction held 5 bases outside the gene matches. Germline lookup yields CDR1 SGHTA and CDR2 FQGTGA. As DNA, the CDR3 is TGTGCCAGCAGCCCCGGGACTAGAGGCACAGATACGCAGTATTTT. This gives the protein CASSPGTRGTDTQYF.

This clonotype has only a few counts. The chain uses TRBV10-3 and TRBJ1-2; no clear D. V was cut by 0 bases and J by 4 bases, with 6 bases left in between. Germline lookup yields CDR1 ENHRY and CDR2 SYGVKD. There are 13 residues in the CDR3. CDR3 bases: TGTGCCATCAGTGAGTCGGAGGGCTATGGCTACACCTTC. It codes for CAISESEGYGYTF.

This clonotype was observed many times. This rearrangement joins TRBV20-1 to TRBJ2-3; 7 nucleotides line up with TRBD1. CDR3 length equals 13 residues. J lost 5 bases, V lost 6 bases, and 8 bases had no gene match. The germline V gene encodes CDR1 DFQATT and CDR2 SNEGSKA (reference sequence). The CDR3 spells CSARGLDKDTQYF. CDR3 sequence (DNA): TGCAGTGCAAGGGGGCTAGACAAAGATACGCAGTATTTT.

This clonotype has at least ten counts. The rearrangement joins TRBV6-6 to TRBJ2-7, with a weak D call TRBD2 (7 bases). Trimming cost V 1 base and J 6 bases, with 22 bases left between them. CDR1 is MNHNY and CDR2 is SVGAGI in the germline V gene (reference sequence). This CDR3 contains 17 residues. The CDR3 here is CASSYLFEGEGLGEQYF. DNA for the CDR3: TGTGCCAGCAGTTACTTATTCGAGGGGGAGGGCCTCGGCGAGCAGTACTTC.

This clonotype was counted a few times. The rearrangement joins TRBV3-1 to TRBJ2-7, with 7 nucleotides matching TRBD2. The V segment lost 3 bases and the J segment 6 bases; nucleotides outside the gene matches: 5. Germline values: CDR1 LGHDT, CDR2 YNNKEL (reference sequence). The CDR3 totals 13 residues. The CDR3 DNA follows: TGTGCCAGCAGCCACACGATAGCGGGCGAGCAGTACTTC. Its translation is CASSHTIAGEQYF.

This clonotype turned up a few times. The chain links TRBV6-1 to TRBJ2-7, with TRBD2 matching 7 bases. V shed 6 bases, J shed 5 bases, and the junction held 7 bases outside the gene matches. Germline V gene sequence: CDR1 MNHNS, CDR2 SASEGT. This CDR3 comprises 13 residues. The CDR3 here is CASSGRIAHEQYF. The CDR3 nucleotides are TGTGCCAGCAGCGGGAGGATTGCCCACGAGCAGTACTTC.

This clonotype was seen ten or more times. The chain couples TRBV13 to TRBJ2-7; TRBD2 aligns across 7 bases. The ends lost 5 bases at V and 5 bases at J; junction bases unmatched: 12. The CDR3 length is 15 residues. From germline, CDR1 is PRHDT and CDR2 FYEKMQ (reference sequence). Written as DNA, the CDR3 is TGTGCCAGCAGCCGTCCGGGGGGTAGCGCCCACGAGCAGTACTTC. Translated: CASSRPGGSAHEQYF.

Here the CDR3 DNA reads TGTGCCAGCCATTCTGGAAACACCATATATTTT. Its protein product is CASHSGNTIYF. This chain links TRBV9 with TRBJ1-3; D remains ambiguous. V lost 7 bases and J lost 1, with 3 bases in between. The CDR3 has 11 residues. The germline gives CDR1 SGDLS, CDR2 YYNGEE.

This clonotype came up a few times. V gene TRBV3-1 combines with J gene TRBJ1-6; no clear D gene. Trimming stripped 0 bases from V and 11 bases from J, with 2 bases between. CDR3 length: 11 residues. CDR1 and CDR2 (germline): LGHDT, YNNKEL (reference sequence). CDR3: CASSQDPPLHF. The DNA for the CDR3 is TGTGCCAGCAGCCAAGACCCACCCCTCCACTTT.

This clonotype was counted once. The V and J genes are TRBV28 and TRBJ1-5; 7 bases map to TRBD1. CDR3 size: 18 residues. Germline trimming cut 7 bases from V and 4 bases from J; bases unmatched to any gene: 19. Germline V CDR1 and CDR2: MDHEN, SYDVKM. The CDR3 sequence is CASTRGSRGRQVNQPQHF. The DNA for the CDR3 is TGTGCCAGCACCCGAGGGTCTAGGGGGCGCCAAGTAAATCAGCCCCAGCATTTT.

This clonotype was seen at least ten times. The chain has TRBV20-1 and TRBJ2-2, with D possibly being TRBD2 (6 bases). CDR3 length: 13 residues. V lost 3 bases to trimming and J lost 1 base, with 6 bases between them. CDR1 DFQATT and CDR2 SNEGSKA come from the germline V gene (reference sequence). DNA of the CDR3: TGCAGTGCTAGCGGGGGGAACACCGGGGAGCTGTTTTTT. Translated, it gives CSASGGNTGELFF.

This clonotype was counted at least ten times. Written as DNA, the CDR3 is TGTGCCAGCATTCCGACAGGGTCTTTTACAGATACGCAGTATTTT. Its protein product is CASIPTGSFTDTQYF. This chain joins TRBV2 and TRBJ2-3; 7 nucleotides agree with TRBD1. CDR3 length: 15 residues. CDR1 SNHLY and CDR2 FYNNEI come from the germline V gene. V dropped 7 bases and J dropped 3; count of bases not matched to a gene: 10.

This clonotype has a handful of counts. The chain joins TRBV12-3 or TRBV12-4 to TRBJ2-7, with 9 bases fitting TRBD1. V gave up 5 bases and J gave up 4 bases; unmatched junction bases: 6. CDR3 length: 14 amino acids. The CDR3 coding sequence is TGTGCCAGCAGTCGACGGGACAGGGAATACGAGCAGTACTTC. It yields the protein CASSRRDREYEQYF.